This T cell receptor beta chain came from a study of beta chain features in type 1 diabetes. About the research overall: The study found patients and healthy donors alike in age, gender and cell yields. Broader study findings: TCRB CDR3 length was moderately but significantly reduced in all four CD4+ subsets of Type 1 diabetes patients. Across patients, naive, central memory and Treg TCRB repertoires exhibited apparently greater similarity than was observed across healthy donors.

A note on this clone: Its antigen is currently unknown.

Reverse transcribing all isolated RNA meant expressed TCRB transcripts were sequenced. Profiled with immunoSEQ multiplex PCR; TCRdb holds only in-frame clones, not every one. The sample lists 310,000 or so clones, approximately 10% occurring once. Sequencing used central memory CD4+ T cells from blood. This TCR was sampled from a man aged 25-45 years with type 1 diabetes.

CDR3 coding DNA: TGCGCCAGCAGCTCCTACTTGAGCACAGATACGCAGTATTTT. Protein: CASSSYLSTDTQYF. V gene TRBV5-1 combines with J gene TRBJ2-3; D is ambiguous. This CDR3 spans 14 amino acids. Looked up from germline, CDR1 is SGHRS and CDR2 is YFSETQ. Deletions cut 3 bases from V and 0 bases from J, with 8 bases between. Full variable domain (missing parts from reference TRBV5-1 and TRBJ2-3): KAGVTQTPRYLIKTRGQQVTLSCSPISGHRSVSWYQQTPGQGLQFLFEYFSETQRNKGNFPGRFSGRQFSNSRSEMNVSTLELGDSALYLCASSSYLSTDTQYFGPGTRLTVL.